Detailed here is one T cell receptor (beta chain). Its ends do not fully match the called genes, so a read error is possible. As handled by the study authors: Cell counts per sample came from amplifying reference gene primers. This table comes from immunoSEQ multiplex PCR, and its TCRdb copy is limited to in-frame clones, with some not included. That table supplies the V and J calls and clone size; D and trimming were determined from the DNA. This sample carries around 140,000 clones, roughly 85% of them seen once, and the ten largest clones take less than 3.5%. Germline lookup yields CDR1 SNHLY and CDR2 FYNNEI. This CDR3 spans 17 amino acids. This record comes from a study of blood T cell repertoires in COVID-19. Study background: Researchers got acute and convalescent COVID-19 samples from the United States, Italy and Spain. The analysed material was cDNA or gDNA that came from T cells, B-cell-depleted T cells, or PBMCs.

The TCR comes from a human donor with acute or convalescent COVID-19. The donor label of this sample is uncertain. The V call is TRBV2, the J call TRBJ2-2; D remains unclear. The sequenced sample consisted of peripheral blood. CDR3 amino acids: CASSEDIYQANTGELFF. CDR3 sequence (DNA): TGTGCCAGTAGTGAAGATATTTACCAGGCGAACACCGGGGAGCTGTTTTTT.